This T cell receptor (beta chain) was sequenced in a study of cytomegalovirus exposure and HLA in healthy donors (dated by TCRdb to 2016 to 2017). With respect to the entire study: An earlier analysis of fewer than 750 of the donors reported around 280 Gb of sequence data and 90 million to 120 million unique TCR beta sequences obtained from roughly 170 million T cells. Among 398 genotyped donors of the cohort, an average of around 250,000 unique TCR beta nucleotide sequences was sequenced per donor, of which about 18% were non-productive. Rather than drawing on any new phenotypic data, the later analysis identified candidate immune exposures from TCR beta sequences and the way those sequences occurred across donors. To predict cytomegalovirus infection status, the study combined high-throughput TCR immunosequencing, statistical association of individual TCRs with disease status, and machine learning. An earlier analysis of roughly 580 of the donors used high-throughput TCR beta sequencing to judge whether each TCR beta V gene segment behaved as functional or pseudogenic. All discovery cohort repertoires had been generated using a single sequencing platform. Genome-wide SNP genotypes for about three fifths of the roughly 700 donors were used in a later genetic analysis, which treated that subset as a discovery cohort. In a later analysis, previously published TCR beta repertoires from 666 donors were re-analyzed and high-resolution HLA genotyping was added so that TCR occurrence patterns could be studied. In addition to the first cohort of approximately 670 subjects, a separate validation cohort of 120 different subjects was used. The study aimed to test whether signatures of past pathogen exposure could be identified by cataloging public T cell receptors. Among the roughly 380 genotyped donors, approximately 82% belonged to the genetic ancestry cluster associated with self-reported Caucasian donors. The number of donors typed differed by locus, with roughly 620-630 for A, B, C, DRB1 and DQB1, about 500 for DQA1, 606 for DPA1, and some 470 for DPB1. Both class I and class II loci were covered by HLA typing, at four-digit resolution. The study profiled the T cell repertoires of hundreds of subjects by immunosequencing and related them to cytomegalovirus serostatus. An early release that covered fewer than 750 HLA-typed donors contained approximately 300 gigabases of sequencing data and about 93 million unique TCR sequences. A handful of DR-DQ haplotypes were handled as single units for association and clustering because linkage in the cohort was strong. Donor age, sex, ethnicity and CMV serostatus were compiled together with the repertoire data.

Libraries were built with the immunoSEQ multiplex PCR assay. For the multiplex PCR, a mixture combining 60 forward primers for TCR Vbeta segments and 13 reverse primers for TCR Jbeta segments was used. Amplification of the CDR3 region of rearranged TCR beta genes was performed with a multiplex PCR assay on genomic DNA. The amplified TCR beta libraries were sequenced on the Illumina HiSeq System as 87-base-pair reads. The source study handled its data this way. Across the 500 to 750 repertoires, a later analysis counted roughly 77 million unique TCR beta chains, approximately 12 million of which were shared by at least two donors. Raw reads were error-corrected and collapsed into unique sequences by a nearest-neighbor algorithm in which closely related sequences were merged to remove PCR and sequencing errors. To assign V, D and J gene segments, CDR3 sequences were aligned to IMGT reference sequences. For a sequence to be retained, at least a six-nucleotide match to both a V gene segment and a J gene segment was required. Rearrangements were classified as productive when the CDR3 lacked stop codons and remained in frame with V and J, and all other rearrangements were classified as non-productive. Following IMGT convention, CDR3 was defined as the stretch from the second conserved V-encoded cysteine up to the conserved J-encoded phenylalanine. The earlier analysis of more than 450 of the donors excluded sequences that lacked an unambiguous match to a single V gene segment. In an earlier analysis of 587 of the donors, V segments were called functional above 56.7% productive rearrangements and were called segregating when the between-donor standard deviation exceeded 5%. A statistical classification framework was built to diagnose cytomegalovirus status from the catalog of TCR beta chain sequences. In a later analysis, V and J genes were assigned by comparing TCR nucleotide sequences against IMGT/GENE-DB human TR gene sequences. A later analysis assigned CDR3 sequences and most-parsimonious VDJ recombination scenarios with the TCRdist pipeline. In a later analysis, every TCR beta chain was defined by the combination of its CDR3 amino acid sequence and its V-gene family, and reads without a unique V-gene family were dropped. A later analysis removed 592 highly shared, low-generation-probability nucleotide sequences to deal with suspected cross-contamination and a sequencing artifact. For each public chain, a later analysis derived a clonal expansion index from normalized ranks of inferred template counts within each repertoire. A later analysis computed generation probabilities with a VDJ recombination model fitted to out-of-frame rearrangements, and checked the results against IGoR. Hypergeometric tests were used in a later analysis to score TCR-TCR, TCR-HLA and TCR-CMV co-occurrence, with a repertoire-size bias correction applied to the TCR pairs. False discovery rates were estimated in a later analysis by permuting HLA or CMV assignments 20 times. A later analysis grouped co-occurring TCRs with DBSCAN, adding TCRdist sequence similarity when clustering within HLA-allele-positive subsets. Co-occurrence clustering excluded repertoires with fewer than 30,000 or more than 120,000 public chains, plus five with anomalous nucleotide sharing. Here the immuneACCESS table is served through TCRdb, limited to in-frame sequences with V and J called. Missing clones are a known gap in these copies; in checked studies unresolved V genes cover under half, and the rest lacks a known reason. Clone size and V and J calls were adopted from that table, with D and trimming inferred from the DNA. This sample is represented by some 65,000 clones; approximately 71% of them were singletons. Of the sample, roughly 23% is held by the ten largest clones.

CDR1 and CDR2 were assigned from the germline V gene as SGHAT and FQNNGV. Trimming removed 4 bases from V and 8 bases from J, leaving 12 bases between the germline ends. The CDR3 numbers 13 residues from cysteine through phenylalanine. Only the CDR3 region is kept as DNA, spanning 39 bases read in frame from base 1. Comment on this clone: The antigen it binds to is not known. It has no much larger one-base neighbor in the sample; base qualities were not kept.

The research as a whole found: The study gave a list of more than 150 TCR beta chains associated with cytomegalovirus. A further reported finding was that TCR beta sequences accurately predicted the HLA-A and HLA-B alleles for most subjects in the first cohort. In a later analysis, several top co-occurrence clusters were reported to appear linked to parvovirus B19, influenza, CMV and Epstein-Barr virus. According to a later genetic analysis, donors in an Asian-associated ancestry cluster had fewer N-insertions in productive TCRs than the approximately 700-donor mean. Most TCR sequences were observed very rarely across donors, whereas some public TCRs were present in many individuals. When HLA alleles, especially DR and DQ, strongly co-occurred, attributing TCR associations to individual alleles was difficult. Broadly in line with IMGT annotations, most TCR beta V segments showed up in productive rearrangements about 90% or about 30% of the time in an earlier analysis of around 600 of the donors. In a later analysis, HLA-associated TCR beta chains were found to be more clonally expanded and to have lower generation probabilities than equally common non-associated chains. V-gene and J-gene trimming of TCR beta chains was associated with a missense DCLRE1C variant in a later genetic analysis, and the association was replicated in an independent cohort. It was suggested by the authors that the approach could potentially be generalized to other disease states and immunological phenotypes. Because HLA typing was unavailable for some donors at each locus, only the typed subset was used in association tests. Most CMV-associated TCR beta chains appeared to be HLA-restricted in a later analysis, and the HLA associations seemed to be driven largely by CMV exposure. This cohort had only TCR beta chains sequenced, and the lack of alpha or paired-chain data limited which features could be detected. Three of the identified cytomegalovirus-associated TCR beta chains were confirmed in vitro to be specific for cytomegalovirus antigens. For the cohort, immune exposure information was limited to CMV serostatus. In a later analysis, TCR association rates were found to vary across HLA loci, with the most associated TCRs seen for DRB1 alleles and the fewest for HLA-C alleles. Linkage disequilibrium might explain the correlated functional status among segregating V segments, but an unknown experimental factor could not be excluded. A cluster of highly shared sequence variants was judged likely to be a technical artifact of the sequencing pipeline. Because counts were too low, seventeen rarely observed V segments, including chromosome 9 orphons, were left out of the earlier analysis of several hundred of the donors. The presence/absence analyses assumed that sequencing depth was roughly uniform across donors, and that assumption may not be true. The classifier was reported to diagnose cytomegalovirus status with high specificity and sensitivity in both the original and validation cohorts. A later analysis associated about 17,000 TCR beta sequences with specific HLA alleles at a false discovery rate of 0.05. Some IMGT-functional V segments, including TRBV6-2 and TRBV6-3, could not be distinguished by the 87-base-pair reads and were therefore excluded.

The cohort consisted of approximately 690 healthy bone marrow donors. Cohort members were all nominally healthy when sampled, although unrecorded immune exposures were likely present. The donor tested CMV seropositive, placing the donor among the approximately 310 seropositive members of the cohort. A peripheral blood sample was provided by each donor, and peripheral blood mononuclear cells were used for TCR beta sequencing. Genomic DNA was extracted from the blood cell samples with the Qiagen DNeasy Blood Extraction Kit. The sequenced sample consisted of PBMCs. The chain uses TRBV11-2 and TRBJ2-4; a confident D gene designation cannot be given. This sequence was found in a man in his fifties in good health and CMV-seropositive. The sequenced DNA is TGTGCCAGCAGCTCGACACTGTGGGACATTCAGTACTTC. Translated, this gives CASSSTLWDIQYF.